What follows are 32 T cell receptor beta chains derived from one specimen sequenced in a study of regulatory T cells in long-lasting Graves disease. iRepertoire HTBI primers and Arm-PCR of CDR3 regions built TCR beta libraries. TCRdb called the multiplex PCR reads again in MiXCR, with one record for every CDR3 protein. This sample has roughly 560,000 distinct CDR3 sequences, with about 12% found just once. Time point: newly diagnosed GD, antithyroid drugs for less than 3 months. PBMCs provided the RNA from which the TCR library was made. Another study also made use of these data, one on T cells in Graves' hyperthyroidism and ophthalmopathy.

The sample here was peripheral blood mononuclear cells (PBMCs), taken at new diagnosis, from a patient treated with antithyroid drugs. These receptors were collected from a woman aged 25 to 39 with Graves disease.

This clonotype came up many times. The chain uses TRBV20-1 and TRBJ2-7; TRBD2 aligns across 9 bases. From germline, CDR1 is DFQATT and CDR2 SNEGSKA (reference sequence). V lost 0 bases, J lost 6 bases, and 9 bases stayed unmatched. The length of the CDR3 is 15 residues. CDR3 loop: CSARDPGAGGGEQYF. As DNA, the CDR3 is TGCAGTGCTAGAGATCCTGGAGCGGGAGGAGGCGAGCAGTACTTC.

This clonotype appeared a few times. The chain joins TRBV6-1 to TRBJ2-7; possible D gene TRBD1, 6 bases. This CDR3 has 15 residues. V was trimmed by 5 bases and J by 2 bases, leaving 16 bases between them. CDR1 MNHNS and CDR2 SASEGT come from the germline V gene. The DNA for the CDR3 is TGTGCCAGCAGTCCCCTTCAGGGGCGGCCCTACGAGCAGTACTTC. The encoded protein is CASSPLQGRPYEQYF.

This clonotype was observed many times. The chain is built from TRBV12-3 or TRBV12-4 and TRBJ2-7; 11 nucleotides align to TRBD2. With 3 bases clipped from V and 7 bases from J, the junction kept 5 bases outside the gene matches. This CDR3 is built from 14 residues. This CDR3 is CASSFSLAGDEQYF. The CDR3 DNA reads TGTGCCAGCAGTTTCTCACTAGCGGGGGATGAGCAGTACTTC.

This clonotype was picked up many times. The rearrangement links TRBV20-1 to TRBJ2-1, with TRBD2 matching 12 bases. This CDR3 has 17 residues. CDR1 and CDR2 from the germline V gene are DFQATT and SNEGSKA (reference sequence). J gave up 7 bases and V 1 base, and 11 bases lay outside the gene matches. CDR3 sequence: CSARARRLAGVRNEQFF. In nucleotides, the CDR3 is TGCAGTGCTAGAGCCCGACGACTAGCGGGAGTGAGGAATGAGCAGTTCTTC.

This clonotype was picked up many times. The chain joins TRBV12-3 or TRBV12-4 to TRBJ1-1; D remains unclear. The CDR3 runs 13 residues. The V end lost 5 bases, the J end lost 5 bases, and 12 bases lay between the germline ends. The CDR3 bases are TGTGCCAGCAGTCCGTGGCTTGGGACTGAAGCTTTCTTT. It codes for CASSPWLGTEAFF.

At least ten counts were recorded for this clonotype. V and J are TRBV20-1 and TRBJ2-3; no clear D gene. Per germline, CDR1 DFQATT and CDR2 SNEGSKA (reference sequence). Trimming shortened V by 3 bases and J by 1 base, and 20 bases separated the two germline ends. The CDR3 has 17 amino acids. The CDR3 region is CSARIPAPIRRTDTQYF. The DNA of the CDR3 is TGCAGTGCTAGGATCCCGGCACCTATTAGACGCACAGATACGCAGTATTTT.

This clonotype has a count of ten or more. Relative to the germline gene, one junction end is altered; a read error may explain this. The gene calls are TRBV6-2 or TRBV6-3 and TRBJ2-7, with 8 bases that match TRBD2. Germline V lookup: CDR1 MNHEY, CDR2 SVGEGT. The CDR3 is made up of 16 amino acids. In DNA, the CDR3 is TGTGCCAGCAGATCCGGTCGGGGACTAGTCTCCTCCGAGCAGTACTTC. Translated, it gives CASRSGRGLVSSEQYF.

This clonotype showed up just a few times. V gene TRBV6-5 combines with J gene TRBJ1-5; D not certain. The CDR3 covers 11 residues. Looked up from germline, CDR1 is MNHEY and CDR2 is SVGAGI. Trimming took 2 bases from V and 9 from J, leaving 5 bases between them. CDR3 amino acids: CASSYPGPQHF. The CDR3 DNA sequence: TGTGCCAGCAGTTACCCCGGGCCCCAGCATTTT.

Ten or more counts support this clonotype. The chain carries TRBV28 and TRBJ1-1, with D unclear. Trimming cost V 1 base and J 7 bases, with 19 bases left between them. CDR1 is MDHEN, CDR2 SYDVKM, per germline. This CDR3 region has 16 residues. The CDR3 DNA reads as TGTGCCAGCAGTTTATCGGCGCGGATTCCTAATCGTGAAGCTTTCTTT. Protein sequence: CASSLSARIPNREAFF.

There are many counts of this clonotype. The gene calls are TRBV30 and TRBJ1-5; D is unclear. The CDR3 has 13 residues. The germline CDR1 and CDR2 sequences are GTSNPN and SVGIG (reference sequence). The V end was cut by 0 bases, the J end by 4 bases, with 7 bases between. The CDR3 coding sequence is TGTGCCTGGAGTGTAGCGGTTAATCAGCCCCAGCATTTT. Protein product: CAWSVAVNQPQHF.

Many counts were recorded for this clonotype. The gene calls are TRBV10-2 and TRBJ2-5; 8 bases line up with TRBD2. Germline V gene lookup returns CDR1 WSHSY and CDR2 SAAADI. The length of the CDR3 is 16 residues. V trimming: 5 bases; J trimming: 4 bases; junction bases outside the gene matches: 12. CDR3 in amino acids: CASSRRGSRGGETQYF. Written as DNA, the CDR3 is TGCGCCAGCAGTCGTCGCGGGAGCCGGGGGGGAGAGACCCAGTACTTC.

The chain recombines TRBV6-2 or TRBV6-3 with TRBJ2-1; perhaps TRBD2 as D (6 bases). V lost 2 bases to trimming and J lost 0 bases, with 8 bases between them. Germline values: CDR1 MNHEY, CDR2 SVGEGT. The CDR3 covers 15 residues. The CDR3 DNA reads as TGTGCCAGCAGTTACGCGGGGAGCTCCTACAATGAGCAGTTCTTC. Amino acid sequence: CASSYAGSSYNEQFF.

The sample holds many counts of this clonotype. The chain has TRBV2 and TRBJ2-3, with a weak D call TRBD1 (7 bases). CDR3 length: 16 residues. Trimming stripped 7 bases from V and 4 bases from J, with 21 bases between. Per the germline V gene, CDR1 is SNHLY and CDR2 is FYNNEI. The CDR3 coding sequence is TGTGCCAGCACCCGGAGGGCAGGGGGTTCGGCAGATACGCAGTATTTT. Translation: CASTRRAGGSADTQYF.

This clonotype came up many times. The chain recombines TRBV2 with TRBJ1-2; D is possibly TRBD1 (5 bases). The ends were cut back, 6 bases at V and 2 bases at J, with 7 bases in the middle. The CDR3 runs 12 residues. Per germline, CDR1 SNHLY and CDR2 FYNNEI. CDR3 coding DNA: TGTGCCAGCAGCGGGGGAAACTATGGCTACACCTTC. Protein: CASSGGNYGYTF.

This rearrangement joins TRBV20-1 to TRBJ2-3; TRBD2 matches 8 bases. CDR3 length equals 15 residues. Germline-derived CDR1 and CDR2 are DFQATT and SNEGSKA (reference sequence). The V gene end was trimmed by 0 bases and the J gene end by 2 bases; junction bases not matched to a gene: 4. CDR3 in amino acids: CSARELAAFTDTQYF. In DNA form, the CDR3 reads TGCAGTGCTAGAGAACTAGCGGCGTTCACAGATACGCAGTATTTT.

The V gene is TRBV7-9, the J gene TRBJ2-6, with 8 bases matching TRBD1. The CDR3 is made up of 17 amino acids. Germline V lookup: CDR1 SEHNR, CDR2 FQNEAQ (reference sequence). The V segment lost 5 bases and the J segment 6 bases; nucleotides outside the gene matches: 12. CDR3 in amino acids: CASSQRTGPWVANVLTF. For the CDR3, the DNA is TGTGCCAGCAGCCAAAGGACAGGGCCGTGGGTGGCCAACGTCCTGACTTTC.

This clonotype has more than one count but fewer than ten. CDR3 sequence: CASSFRTGGYQETQYF. CDR3 in DNA: TGTGCCAGCAGCTTTCGAACAGGGGGCTACCAAGAGACCCAGTACTTC. This chain connects TRBV7-2 to TRBJ2-5, with TRBD1 identical over 9 bases. The CDR3 extends over 16 amino acids. Per germline, CDR1 SGHTA and CDR2 FQGNSA. Germline trimming cut 3 bases from V and 0 bases from J; bases unmatched to any gene: 5.

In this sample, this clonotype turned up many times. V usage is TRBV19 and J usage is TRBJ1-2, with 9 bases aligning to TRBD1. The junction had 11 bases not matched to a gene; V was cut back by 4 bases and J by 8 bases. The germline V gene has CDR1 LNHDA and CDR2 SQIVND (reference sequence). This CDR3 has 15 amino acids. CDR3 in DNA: TGTGCCAGTAGTACTTGGACAGGGGAACCAGGGGGCTACACCTTC. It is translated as CASSTWTGEPGGYTF.

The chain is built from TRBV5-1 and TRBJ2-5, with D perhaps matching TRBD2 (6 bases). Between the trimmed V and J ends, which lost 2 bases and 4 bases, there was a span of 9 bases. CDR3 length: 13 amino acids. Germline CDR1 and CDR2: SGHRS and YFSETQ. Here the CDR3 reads CASSFSEGETQYF. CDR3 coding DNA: TGCGCCAGCAGCTTTTCGGAGGGAGAGACCCAGTACTTC.

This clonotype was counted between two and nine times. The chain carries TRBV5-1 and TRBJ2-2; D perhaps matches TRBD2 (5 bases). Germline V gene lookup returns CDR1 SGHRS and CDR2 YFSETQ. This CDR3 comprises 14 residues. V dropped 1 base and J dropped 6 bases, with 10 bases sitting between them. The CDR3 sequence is CASSLIPEAGELFF. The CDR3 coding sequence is TGCGCCAGCAGCTTGATCCCGGAGGCCGGGGAGCTGTTTTTT.

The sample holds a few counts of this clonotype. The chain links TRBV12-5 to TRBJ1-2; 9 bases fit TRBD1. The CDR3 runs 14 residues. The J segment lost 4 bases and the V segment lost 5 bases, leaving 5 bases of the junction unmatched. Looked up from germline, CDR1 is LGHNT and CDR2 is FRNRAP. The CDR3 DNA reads TGTGCTAGTGGTACCGGGGACAGGGCCTATGGCTACACCTTC. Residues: CASGTGDRAYGYTF.

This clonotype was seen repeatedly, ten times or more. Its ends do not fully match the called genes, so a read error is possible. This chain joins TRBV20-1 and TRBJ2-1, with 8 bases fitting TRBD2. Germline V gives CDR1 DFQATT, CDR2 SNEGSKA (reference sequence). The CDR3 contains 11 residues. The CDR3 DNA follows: TGCAGTGCTAGAGACCTAGCGGGTTCCCTCTTC. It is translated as CSARDLAGSLF.

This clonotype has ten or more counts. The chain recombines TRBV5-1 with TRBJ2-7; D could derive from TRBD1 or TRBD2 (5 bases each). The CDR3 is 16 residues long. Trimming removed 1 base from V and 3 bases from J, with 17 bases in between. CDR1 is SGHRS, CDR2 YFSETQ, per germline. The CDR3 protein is CASSLIGTGRSYEQYF. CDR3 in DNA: TGCGCCAGCAGCTTGATCGGGACGGGCCGGAGCTACGAGCAGTACTTC.

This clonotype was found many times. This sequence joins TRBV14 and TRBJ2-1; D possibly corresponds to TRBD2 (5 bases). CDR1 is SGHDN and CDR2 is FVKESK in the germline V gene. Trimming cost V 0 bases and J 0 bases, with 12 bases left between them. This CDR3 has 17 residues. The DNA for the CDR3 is TGTGCCAGCAGCCAAGATCGATCCGGGGTCTCCTACAATGAGCAGTTCTTC. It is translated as CASSQDRSGVSYNEQFF.

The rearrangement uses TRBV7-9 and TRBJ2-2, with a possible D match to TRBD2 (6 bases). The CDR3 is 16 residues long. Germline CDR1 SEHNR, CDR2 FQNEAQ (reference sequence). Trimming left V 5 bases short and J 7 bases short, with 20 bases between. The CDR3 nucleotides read TGTGCCAGCAGCAACCCGCCTTGGGCGGGACGCGGGGAGCTGTTTTTT. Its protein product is CASSNPPWAGRGELFF.

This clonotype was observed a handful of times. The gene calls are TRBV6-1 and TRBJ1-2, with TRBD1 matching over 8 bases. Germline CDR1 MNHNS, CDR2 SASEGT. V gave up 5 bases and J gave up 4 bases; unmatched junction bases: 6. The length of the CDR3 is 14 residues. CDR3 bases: TGTGCCAGCAGTCCGTGGACAGGGAGCTATGGCTACACCTTC. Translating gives CASSPWTGSYGYTF.

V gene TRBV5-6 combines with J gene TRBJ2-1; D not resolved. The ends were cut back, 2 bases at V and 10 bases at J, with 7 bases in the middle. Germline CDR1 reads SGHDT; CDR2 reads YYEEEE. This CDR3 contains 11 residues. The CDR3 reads CASSFVGEQFF. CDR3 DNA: TGTGCCAGCAGCTTTGTGGGCGAGCAGTTCTTC.

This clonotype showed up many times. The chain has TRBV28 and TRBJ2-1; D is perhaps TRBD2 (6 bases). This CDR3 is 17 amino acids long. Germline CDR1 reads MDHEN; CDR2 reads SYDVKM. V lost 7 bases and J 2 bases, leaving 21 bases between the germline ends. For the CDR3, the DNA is TGTGCCAGCATCGCATACTCGGGACTCCGAGCCTACAATGAGCAGTTCTTC. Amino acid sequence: CASIAYSGLRAYNEQFF.

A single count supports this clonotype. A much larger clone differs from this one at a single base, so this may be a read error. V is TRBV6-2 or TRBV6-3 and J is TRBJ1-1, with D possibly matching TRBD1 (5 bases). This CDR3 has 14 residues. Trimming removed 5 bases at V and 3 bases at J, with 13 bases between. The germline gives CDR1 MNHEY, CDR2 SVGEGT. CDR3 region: CASSKGQVDTEAFF. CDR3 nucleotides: TGTGCCAGCAGTAAAGGACAAGTAGACACTGAAGCTTTCTTT.

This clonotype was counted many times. The CDR3 sequence: CASSGGTGNTEAFF. The DNA for the CDR3 is TGTGCCAGCAGCGGCGGGACAGGTAACACTGAAGCTTTCTTT. This sequence joins TRBV11-3 and TRBJ1-1; 8 bases agree with TRBD1. Germline loops: CDR1 SGHNT, CDR2 YENEEA. With V trimmed by 5 bases and J by 2 bases, 4 bases remained unmatched. There are 14 residues in the CDR3.

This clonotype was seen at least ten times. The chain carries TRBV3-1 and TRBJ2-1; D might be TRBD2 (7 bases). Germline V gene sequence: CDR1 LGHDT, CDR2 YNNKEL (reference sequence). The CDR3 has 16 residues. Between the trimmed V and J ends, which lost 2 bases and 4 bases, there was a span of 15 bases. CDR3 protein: CASSQPLSGTYNEQFF. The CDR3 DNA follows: TGTGCCAGCAGCCAACCCTTAAGCGGGACATACAATGAGCAGTTCTTC.

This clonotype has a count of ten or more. The CDR3 is CASSLGPHEQYF. The CDR3 DNA reads TGTGCCAGCAGCTTGGGACCGCACGAGCAGTACTTC. The chain couples TRBV7-9 to TRBJ2-7; D may correspond to TRBD1 or TRBD2 (5 bases each). CDR1 and CDR2 from the germline V gene are SEHNR and FQNEAQ (reference sequence). V dropped 3 bases and J dropped 5 bases, with 8 bases sitting between them. CDR3 length: 12 residues. The variable domain in full, completed from reference TRBV7-9 and TRBJ2-7, reads DTGVSQNPRHKITKRGQNVTFRCDPISEHNRLYWYRQTLGQGPEFLTYFQNEAQLEKSRLLSDRFSAERPKGSFSTLEIQRTEQGDSAMYLCASSLGPHEQYFGPGTRLTVT.